The TCR beta chain under discussion was sequenced for a study of blood T cells in healthy people across ages. This CDR3 comprises 14 residues. Germline loops: CDR1 SGHTA, CDR2 FQGNSA. Study results and caveats: Age advanced and TCR beta diversity per million T cells fell, roughly linearly.

A sample-barcoded 5' primer and a J-beta primer mix were used in a second PCR of about 7 to 12 cycles. TCRdb reprocessed the 5' RACE reads via MiXCR and lists one record per CDR3 protein. The data contain some 1.5 million distinct CDR3 sequences, 25% to 30% of them seen just once; the ten biggest clones take up 7.7%. This clonotype was counted a few times. Its antigen is unidentified. Specimen: blood. This receptor was obtained from a young woman in good health. The chain has TRBV7-2 and TRBJ2-1, with D possibly matching TRBD2 (6 bases). The DNA end is a closer match to TRBJ2-7, so the J assignment may be wrong. CDR3 sequence reads: CASSLGGEYNEQYF. As DNA, the CDR3 is TGTGCCAGCAGCTTAGGGGGGGAATACAATGAGCAGTACTTC.